A selection of T cell receptor beta chains follows, all from one sample in a study of blood T cell repertoires in COVID-19. Clones were sequenced by immunoSEQ multiplex PCR, and TCRdb holds only the in-frame ones, with some missing. Of roughly 50,000 clones listed, 65% to 90% are singletons. Material: peripheral blood. The origin of the receptors is a human donor in a cohort sampled during active COVID-19. Both conserved end residues are part of each CDR3. The D gene is left open where the match is weak. Expanded clones get a size class; other rows say once, few or many, or leave the size out.

D	V	J	size	CDR3	DNA
TRBD1	TRBV28	TRBJ1-4	NA	CASSLPGQHNEKLFF	TGTGCCAGCAGCCTTCCGGGACAGCATAATGAAAAACTGTTTTTT
NA	TRBV23-1	TRBJ1-4	once	CASSQSTTNEKLFF	TGCGCCAGCAGTCAGAGTACAACTAATGAAAAACTGTTTTTT
TRBD1	TRBV19	TRBJ1-2	NA	CASSRRQGYGYTF	TGTGCCAGTAGTAGACGACAGGGGTATGGCTACACCTTC
NA	TRBV18	TRBJ2-7	NA	CASSQFSYEQYF	TGTGCCAGCTCGCAGTTCTCCTACGAGCAGTACTTC
TRBD2	TRBV7-9	TRBJ2-7	NA	CASTFLSGSEQYF	TGTGCCAGCACTTTCTTAAGCGGGAGCGAGCAGTACTTC
NA	TRBV3-1/TRBV3-2	TRBJ2-5	NA	CASSNLQETQYF	TGTGCCAGCAGCAACCTACAAGAGACCCAGTACTTC
NA	TRBV9	TRBJ1-6	once	CASSVVPDSPLHF	TGTGCCAGCAGCGTAGTTCCGGATTCACCCCTCCACTTT
NA	TRBV28	TRBJ1-2	NA	CASSLSRRGYTF	TGTGCCAGCAGTTTATCCAGGCGTGGCTACACCTTC
TRBD1	TRBV2	TRBJ1-5	NA	CASSGQTGSNQPQHF	TGTGCCAGCAGTGGTCAGACAGGGTCCAATCAGCCCCAGCATTTT
NA	TRBV7-9	TRBJ2-5	once	CASSIPGVQETQYF	TGTGCCAGCAGCATTCCGGGGGTCCAAGAGACCCAGTACTTC
TRBD2	TRBV2	TRBJ2-5	NA	CAGTGLAGQETQYF	TGTGCCGGAACGGGACTAGCGGGACAAGAGACCCAGTACTTC
NA	TRBV11-2	TRBJ2-3	NA	CASSSNSFQDTQYF	TGTGCCAGCAGCTCGAATAGTTTTCAAGATACGCAGTATTTT
NA	TRBV7-3	TRBJ1-2	NA	CASSLTPSEAQSGGYTF	TGTGCCAGCAGCTTAACACCCTCGGAGGCCCAATCGGGGGGCTACACCTTC
NA	TRBV2	TRBJ1-1	NA	CASIKGLNTEAFF	TGTGCCAGCATTAAGGGGTTGAACACTGAAGCTTTCTTT
TRBD1	TRBV20-1	TRBJ1-2	NA	CSASQGAGDF	TGCAGTGCTTCTCAGGGGGCCGGTGATTTC
NA	TRBV6-5	TRBJ2-5	NA	CASSYSSTRETQYF	TGTGCCAGCAGTTACTCGTCAACTAGAGAGACCCAGTACTTC
NA	TRBV29-1	TRBJ2-5	NA	CSVEYGVETQYF	TGCAGCGTTGAATATGGAGTGGAGACCCAGTACTTC
TRBD1	TRBV12-3/TRBV12-4	TRBJ1-4	NA	CASKGQGYEKLFF	TGTGCCAGCAAGGGACAGGGTTACGAAAAACTGTTTTTT
TRBD2	TRBV5-8	TRBJ2-1	NA	CASNPARLAGGQFNEQFF	TGTGCCAGCAACCCGGCCCGTTTGGCGGGAGGGCAATTCAATGAGCAGTTCTTC
TRBD2	TRBV4-1	TRBJ2-5	NA	CASSRAGGVRETQYF	TGCGCCAGCAGCCGGGCGGGAGGTGTACGAGAGACCCAGTACTTC
NA	TRBV30	TRBJ1-3	NA	CAWSVTGGSGNTIYF	TGTGCCTGGAGTGTAACCGGGGGGTCTGGAAACACCATATATTTT
NA	TRBV4-1	TRBJ2-3	few	CASSVPGRGNTQYF	TGCGCCAGCAGTGTCCCGGGCCGGGGGAATACGCAGTATTTT
NA	TRBV4-1	TRBJ2-5	NA	CASSPTPGALGETQYF	TGCGCCAGCAGCCCCACGCCGGGAGCGTTGGGGGAGACCCAGTACTTC
TRBD1	TRBV28	TRBJ2-7	NA	CAVQGVSTIGQYF	TGTGCCGTACAGGGGGTATCTACGATTGGGCAGTACTTC
NA	TRBV3-1/TRBV3-2	TRBJ2-1	once	CASSQAGAPSNEQFF	TGTGCCAGCAGCCAAGCGGGAGCCCCCTCCAATGAGCAGTTCTTC
TRBD2	TRBV5-4	TRBJ2-7	NA	CASRGEGKSGNYEQYF	TGTGCCAGCAGGGGGGAGGGGAAAAGCGGAAACTACGAGCAGTACTTC